The 10 T cell receptor beta chains listed next were all sequenced from one sample in a study of naive and memory T cell subsets. Two oligonucleotides, mixed equimolar, formed the beta constant-region primer covering TRBC1 and TRBC2. Each CDR3 protein gets one entry after TCRdb re-called the UMI-ligation and nested PCR reads with MiXCR. The sample gives tens of thousands of distinct CDR3 sequences, about an eighth of which show up once; around a fifth is in the top ten. Material: effector memory CD4+ T cells from blood. Subset of the sample: effector memory, CD45RA- CD27-. The receptor source for this set is a human donor in good health.

This clonotype was detected many times. The chain couples TRBV30 to TRBJ1-1; possibly TRBD1 for D (5 bases). This CDR3 contains 13 residues. CDR1 is GTSNPN, CDR2 SVGIG, per germline (reference sequence). V lost 1 base, J lost 7 bases, and 13 bases lay in between. In nucleotides, the CDR3 is TGTGCCTGGAGTGGTTCGGGGACGGGTGAAGCTTTCTTT. This gives the protein CAWSGSGTGEAFF.

This chain uses TRBV18 with TRBJ2-1; the match to TRBD1 covers 7 bases. The CDR3 consists of 13 residues. The V and J ends lost 0 bases and 12 bases, in that order; junction bases with no gene match: 5. CDR1 and CDR2 from the germline V gene are KGHSH and LQKENI. CDR3 sequence: CASSPPGQSGQFF. As DNA, the CDR3 is TGTGCCAGCTCACCACCGGGACAGAGCGGGCAGTTCTTC. The full variable domain, its missing parts supplied by reference TRBV18 and TRBJ2-1, is NAGVMQNPRHLVRRRGQEARLRCSPMKGHSHVYWYRQLPEEGLKFMVYLQKENIIDESGMPKERFSAEFPKEGPSILRIQQVVRGDSAAYFCASSPPGQSGQFFGPGTRLTVL.

This clonotype was detected many times. The CDR3, as DNA: TGTGCCAGTAGTTTGTACGGGACAGGGACCACAGATACGCAGTATTTT. Protein sequence: CASSLYGTGTTDTQYF. The chain carries TRBV19 and TRBJ2-3; 9 bases fit TRBD1. There are 16 residues in the CDR3. CDR1 and CDR2 from the germline V gene are LNHDA and SQIVND (reference sequence). After removal of 5 bases from V and 2 bases from J, the junction contained 8 bases not matched to a gene.

This clonotype was picked up a small number of times. The chain combines TRBV2 with TRBJ2-6; D is unclear. The germline V and J ends were trimmed by 3 bases and 1 base, with 10 bases remaining between them. This CDR3 has 16 residues. Germline values: CDR1 SNHLY, CDR2 FYNNEI. The CDR3 DNA follows: TGTGCCAGCAGTGAGGGCCTTTTGTCTGGGGCCAACGTCCTGACTTTC. Amino acids: CASSEGLLSGANVLTF. The full variable domain, its missing parts supplied by reference TRBV2 and TRBJ2-6, is EPEVTQTPSHQVTQMGQEVILRCVPISNHLYFYWYRQILGQKVEFLVSFYNNEISEKSEIFDDQFSVERPDGSNFTLKIRSTKLEDSAMYFCASSEGLLSGANVLTFGAGSRLTVL.

J is TRBJ1-5 and V is TRBV7-2; tentative D call: TRBD1 (5 bases). V was shortened by 5 bases and J by 7 bases, with 18 bases between the two germline ends. Germline values: CDR1 SGHTA, CDR2 FQGNSA. This CDR3 spans 15 amino acids. CDR3: CASSDTSGYGQPQHF. The DNA of the CDR3 is TGTGCCAGCAGCGATACCTCAGGGTATGGCCAGCCCCAGCATTTT.

This clonotype came up a few times. The chain employs TRBV12-3 or TRBV12-4 and TRBJ2-2, with 7 bases matching TRBD1. The ends lost 8 bases at V and 6 bases at J; junction bases unmatched: 9. This CDR3 has 14 amino acids. The CDR3: CASGVGQGAGELFF. The DNA for the CDR3 is TGTGCCAGCGGTGTTGGTCAGGGGGCCGGGGAGCTGTTTTTT.

The rearrangement links TRBV10-3 to TRBJ1-2, with TRBD1 as a possible D gene (5 bases). Trimming removed 2 bases from V and 14 bases from J, with 12 bases in between. CDR3 size: 11 residues. Germline V lookup: CDR1 ENHRY, CDR2 SYGVKD. Here the CDR3 DNA reads TGTGCCATCAGTGAGGGGGCTGGCCTTACCTTC. It encodes CAISEGAGLTF.

This rearrangement joins TRBV27 to TRBJ2-5; D is perhaps TRBD2 (5 bases). The length of the CDR3 is 15 residues. Germline values: CDR1 MNHEY, CDR2 SMNVEV (reference sequence). Trimming removed 3 bases from V and 1 base from J, with 12 bases in between. Here the CDR3 DNA reads TGTGCCAGCAGTTTCCGATCGGGGAGCCAAGAGACCCAGTACTTC. Amino acid sequence: CASSFRSGSQETQYF.

The V gene is TRBV27, the J gene TRBJ1-1; D not certain. Germline V CDR1 and CDR2: MNHEY, SMNVEV (reference sequence). The CDR3 covers 15 residues. V was shortened by 5 bases and J by 4 bases, with 17 bases between the two germline ends. CDR3 sequence reads: CASSPTPGISTEAFF. The CDR3 DNA reads TGTGCCAGCAGTCCGACCCCAGGTATAAGCACTGAAGCTTTCTTT.

This clonotype occurred a few times. The germline gene is not matched at one end of the junction; a read error may be the cause. This sequence joins TRBV18 and TRBJ2-5; 10 nucleotides match TRBD1. This CDR3 region has 15 residues. Germline loops: CDR1 KGHSH, CDR2 LQKENI. As DNA, the CDR3 is TGTGCCAGCTCAGCACCGGGACAGGGGTCGGAGACCCAGTACTTC. Translated, it gives CASSAPGQGSETQYF.